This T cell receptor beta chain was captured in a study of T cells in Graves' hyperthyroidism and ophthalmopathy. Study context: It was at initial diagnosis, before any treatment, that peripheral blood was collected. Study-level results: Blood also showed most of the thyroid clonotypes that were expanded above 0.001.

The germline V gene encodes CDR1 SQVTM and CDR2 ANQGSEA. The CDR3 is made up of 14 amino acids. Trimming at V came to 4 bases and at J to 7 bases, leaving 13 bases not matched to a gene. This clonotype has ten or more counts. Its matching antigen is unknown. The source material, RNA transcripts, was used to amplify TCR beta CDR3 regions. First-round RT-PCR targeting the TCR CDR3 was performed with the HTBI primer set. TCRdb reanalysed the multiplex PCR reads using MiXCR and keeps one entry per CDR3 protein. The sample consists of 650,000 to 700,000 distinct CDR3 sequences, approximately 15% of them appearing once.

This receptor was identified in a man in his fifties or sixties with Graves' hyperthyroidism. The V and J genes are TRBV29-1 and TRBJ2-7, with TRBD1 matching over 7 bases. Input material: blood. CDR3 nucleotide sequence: TGCAGCGTTGCTACAGGGGTTACGGGATATGAGCAGTACTTC. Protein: CSVATGVTGYEQYF.